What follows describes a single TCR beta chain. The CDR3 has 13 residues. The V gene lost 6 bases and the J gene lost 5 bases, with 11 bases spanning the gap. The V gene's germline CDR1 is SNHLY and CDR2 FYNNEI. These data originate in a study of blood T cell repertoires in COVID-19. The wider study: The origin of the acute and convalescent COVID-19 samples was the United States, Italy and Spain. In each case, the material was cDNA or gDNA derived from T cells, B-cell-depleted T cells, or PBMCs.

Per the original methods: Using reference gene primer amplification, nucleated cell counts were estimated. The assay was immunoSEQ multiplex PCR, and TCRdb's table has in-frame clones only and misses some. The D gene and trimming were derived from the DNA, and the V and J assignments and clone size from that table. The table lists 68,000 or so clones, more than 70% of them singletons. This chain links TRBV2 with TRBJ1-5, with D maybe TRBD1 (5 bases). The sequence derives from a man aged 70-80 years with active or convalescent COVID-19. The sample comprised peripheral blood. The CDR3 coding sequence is TGTGCCAGCAGCAAGGGGAGGGATCAGCCCCAGCATTTT. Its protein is CASSKGRDQPQHF.